The 27 T cell receptor beta chains reported below all come from one sample, sequenced in a study of tumor and adjacent non-tumor tissue in lung cancer. The template was RNA from unsorted bulk tissue. More than 3 cm separated this lung sample from the edge of the tumor. A modified ARM-PCR protocol with three rounds of nested PCR amplified TCRbeta. A single record per CDR3 protein comes from TCRdb applying MiXCR to the multiplex PCR reads. Of fewer than 90,000 distinct CDR3 sequences detected, roughly three quarters appear once; the ten largest clones hold about a fifth. The sequenced sample consisted of distant non-tumor lung tissue. These receptors all come from a woman between 50 and 59 years old with non-small cell lung cancer.

Concerning this clonotype: A much larger clone sits a single nucleotide away, making a read error possible. This sequence joins TRBV24-1 and TRBJ2-5, with 9 bases that match TRBD1. The junction had 3 bases not matched to a gene; V was cut back by 10 bases and J by 1 base. The CDR3 totals 13 residues. The germline V gene has CDR1 KGHDR and CDR2 SFDVKD. The chain's CDR3 is CATRQGVQETQYF. The CDR3 DNA sequence: TGTGCCACTCGACAGGGGGTCCAAGAGACCCAGTACTTC.

The sample holds a few counts of this clonotype. This may stem from a read error, because a much larger clone lies one nucleotide away. The chain links TRBV5-1 to TRBJ1-6; D uncertain. The CDR3 loop spans 13 amino acids. Germline V lookup: CDR1 SGHRS, CDR2 YFSETQ. The CDR3 spells CASSVDDNSSLHF. The CDR3 DNA follows: TGCGCCAGCAGCGTGGATGATAATTCATCCCTCCACTTT.

This clonotype was seen only a few times. Just one base apart from a much larger clone, this may be a read error. The rearrangement uses TRBV5-1 and TRBJ2-1; possible D gene TRBD2, 5 bases. CDR1 SGHRS and CDR2 YFSETQ come from the germline V gene. V was shortened by 0 bases and J by 0 bases, with 10 bases between the two germline ends. The CDR3 sequence is 16 residues long. The CDR3 protein is CASSLDAGSSYNEQFF. CDR3 sequence (DNA): TGCGCCAGCAGCTTGGACGCGGGTAGCTCCTACAATGAGCAGTTCTTC.

A note on this clonotype: The junction and the germline gene differ at one end; a read error may be behind it. The chain carries TRBV11-1 and TRBJ2-5, with D possibly TRBD2 on 5 matching bases. The CDR3 has 14 amino acids. CDR1 SGHAT and CDR2 FQDESV come from the germline V gene (reference sequence). CDR3 protein: CASSPREGVETQYF. As DNA, the CDR3 is TGTGCTAGCAGCCCAAGAGAGGGCGTAGAGACCCAGTACTTC.

In regard to this clonotype: One end of the junction is discordant with germline, which a read error may explain. The CDR3: CASKLFLAGGRADMQYF. The CDR3 DNA follows: TGTGCCAGCAAGCTATTTCTAGCGGGAGGACGAGCGGATATGCAGTATTTT. This sequence joins TRBV6-1 and TRBJ2-3; the match to TRBD2 covers 11 bases. Looked up from germline, CDR1 is MNHNS and CDR2 is SASEGT. This CDR3 region has 17 residues.

On this clonotype: A read error is likely, as this CDR3 ends without the conserved phenylalanine or tryptophan. The rearrangement links TRBV6-5 to TRBJ2-2; the D is unclear. Germline V gene lookup returns CDR1 MNHEY and CDR2 SVGAGI. This CDR3 spans 14 amino acids. The V gene lost 0 bases and the J gene lost 6 bases, with 8 bases spanning the gap. The CDR3 nucleotides are TGTGCCAGCAGTTACTCGAATATCGCCGGGGAGCTGTTTTAT. As protein: CASSYSNIAGELFY.

This clonotype was counted a single time. At one end the junction does not follow the germline gene, possibly because of a read error. V usage is TRBV6-6 and J usage is TRBJ2-3; tentatively, D is TRBD1 (5 bases). The CDR3 length is 14 residues. The V gene's germline CDR1 is MNHNY and CDR2 SVGAGI (reference sequence). CDR3 sequence (DNA): TGTGCCAACAGTGCCCAAGGACACACAGATACACAGTATTTT. Its protein product is CANSAQGHTDTQYF.

A word on this clonotype: Since a much larger clone is just one base distant, this may be a read error. The rearrangement joins TRBV28 to TRBJ1-5; D ambiguous. The CDR3 is made up of 15 amino acids. Germline CDR1 MDHEN, CDR2 SYDVKM. Trimming stripped 5 bases from V and 7 bases from J, with 18 bases between. The CDR3 DNA sequence: TGTGCCAGCAGTGGGCCCAGTGCCTGGAGACAGCCCCAGCATTTT. Protein sequence: CASSGPSAWRQPQHF.

The sample holds a few counts of this clonotype. V is TRBV19 and J is TRBJ2-1; D is perhaps TRBD2 (6 bases). The CDR3 extends over 14 amino acids. Looked up from germline, CDR1 is LNHDA and CDR2 is SQIVND (reference sequence). V dropped 6 bases and J dropped 2 bases, with 11 bases sitting between them. CDR3 residues: CASRGLDPYNEQFF. CDR3 DNA: TGTGCCAGTAGGGGACTGGACCCCTACAATGAGCAGTTCTTC.

As concerns this clonotype: A read error may explain this, as a much larger clone is one base away. This sequence joins TRBV24-1 and TRBJ1-5; D not resolved. There are 15 residues in the CDR3. Germline lookup yields CDR1 KGHDR and CDR2 SFDVKD. CDR3 sequence reads: CATSDNVGGNQSQHF. Here the CDR3 DNA reads TGTGCCACCAGTGATAACGTAGGTGGCAATCAGTCCCAGCATTTT.

Comment on this clonotype: The junction shows a germline mismatch at one end, possibly a read error. The chain uses TRBV12-3 or TRBV12-4 and TRBJ1-2; weak D call: TRBD1 (5 bases). The CDR3 has 16 amino acids. The CDR3 reads CASSSEDWGENYGYTF. The CDR3 DNA reads as TGTGCCAGCAGCTCGGAGGACTGGGGGGAAAACTATGGCTACACATTC.

This clonotype came up many times. The chain employs TRBV20-1 and TRBJ2-7, with TRBD2 identical over 11 bases. Per germline, CDR1 DFQATT and CDR2 SNEGSKA (reference sequence). The CDR3 has 14 residues. The J segment lost 6 bases and the V segment lost 6 bases, leaving 10 bases of the junction unmatched. CDR3 nucleotide sequence: TGCAGTGCAAAACCTAGCGGGGGGAGATCCGAGCAGTACTTC. Translation gives CSAKPSGGRSEQYF.

As to this clonotype: No conserved phenylalanine or tryptophan is present at the end of the CDR3, so a read error is the likely explanation. Because the CDR3's place on the DNA is in doubt, the DNA is left out and the CDR3 is given as listed by TCRdb. The J gene is TRBJ2-1, the V gene TRBV11-2; the table's D call TRBD2 went unverified against the DNA. The germline gives CDR1 SGHAT, CDR2 FQNNGV. The CDR3 is 15 amino acids in total, end residues counted. CDR3 protein: CANSLEASGRAEQVL.

As regards this clonotype: This may stem from a read error, because a much larger clone lies one nucleotide away. The J gene is TRBJ2-3, the V gene TRBV30; TRBD2 matches 7 bases. CDR1 GTSNPN and CDR2 SVGIG come from the germline V gene (reference sequence). Losses at the gene ends were 5 bases for V and 4 bases for J; bases not matched to a gene: 6. This CDR3 has 13 amino acids. CDR3 protein: CAWEIGGADTQYF. The CDR3 coding sequence is TGTGCCTGGGAGATTGGGGGGGCAGATACGCAGTATTTT.

This clonotype appeared a single time. Relative to the germline gene, one junction end is altered; a read error may explain this. This chain links TRBV4-1 with TRBJ2-7, with 12 nucleotides matching TRBD2. This CDR3 contains 17 residues. Germline V gives CDR1 MGHRA, CDR2 YSYEKL. The CDR3 here is CTSSQQTSGSIVYEQYF. The CDR3 nucleotides are TGCACCAGCAGCCAACAGACTAGCGGGAGTATTGTCTACGAGCAGTACTTC.

Concerning this clonotype: The junction does not match germline at one end; this may be a read error. The J gene is TRBJ2-2, the V gene TRBV11-3, with TRBD1 matching over 9 bases. CDR3 size: 15 residues. Germline V gene sequence: CDR1 SGHNT, CDR2 YENEEA. The CDR3 is CTSSAGQGDTGELFF. CDR3 in DNA: TGTACCAGCAGCGCGGGACAGGGCGATACCGGGGAACTGTTTTTT.

This sequence joins TRBV5-1 and TRBJ1-6, with 8 bases aligning to TRBD1. The CDR3 is made up of 14 amino acids. The V gene's germline CDR1 is SGHRS and CDR2 YFSETQ. The CDR3: CISSPGQGREPLHF. CDR3 bases: TGCATCAGTAGCCCTGGACAGGGCAGAGAGCCCCTCCACTTT.

CDR3 sequence: CASSIWGTSNQPQHF. CDR3 bases: TGTGCCAGTAGTATCTGGGGCACCAGCAATCAGCCCCAGCATTTT. This chain links TRBV19 with TRBJ1-5; tentative D call: TRBD1 (5 bases). The CDR3 length is 15 residues. V shed 3 bases and J shed 1 base, with 10 bases lying between them. Germline CDR1 and CDR2: LNHDA and SQIVND (reference sequence).

This clonotype was observed many times. The gene calls are TRBV6-1 and TRBJ2-2; no firm D call. V was pared by 10 bases and J by 4 bases, with 22 bases between. Germline V CDR1 and CDR2: MNHNS, SASEGT. This CDR3 region has 16 residues. CDR3 in DNA: TGTGCCATCCCTAAACCGGCAACGGTGGGCACCGGGGAGCTGTTTTTT. Encoded protein: CAIPKPATVGTGELFF.

This clonotype counts as medium-sized. The genes are TRBV29-1 and TRBJ2-1; no definite D call. This CDR3 comprises 12 residues. Trimming stripped 6 bases from V and 7 bases from J, with 13 bases between. Germline CDR1 and CDR2: SQVTM and ANQGSEA. CDR3 DNA: TGCAGCGTAGACCCTCTGGCGAATGAGCAGTTCTTC. This translates into CSVDPLANEQFF.

Concerning this clonotype: Here the CDR3 omits its conserved ending phenylalanine or tryptophan, so a read error is the likely source. V gene TRBV28 combines with J gene TRBJ2-7; 10 bases align to TRBD1. The germline gives CDR1 MDHEN, CDR2 SYDVKM. This CDR3 contains 18 residues. The CDR3 bases are TGTCCCAGCAGTCCCACAAGGACAGGGGGGTCCTATCTCTACGAGCAGTACCTC. Its translation: CPSSPTRTGGSYLYEQYL.

At least ten counts were recorded for this clonotype. The CDR3 region has the DNA TGTGCCAGCAGCTTAGAGGTCGTCACAGATACGCAGTATTTT. Residues: CASSLEVVTDTQYF. The genes are TRBV7-9 and TRBJ2-3; no definite D call. CDR1 is SEHNR, CDR2 FQNEAQ, per germline (reference sequence). The CDR3 sequence is 14 residues long. V lost 1 base, J lost 2 bases, and 7 bases lay in between.

A note on this clonotype: Germline is not matched at one junction end, which may reflect a read error. The rearrangement uses TRBV11-2 and TRBJ2-3, with D tentatively TRBD1 (5 bases). The CDR3 totals 16 residues. Germline assignment: CDR1 SGHAT and CDR2 FQNNGV. CDR3 sequence reads: CGSSLWGQPATDTQYF. Here the CDR3 DNA reads TGTGGCAGCAGCTTATGGGGCCAGCCAGCGACAGATACGCAGTATTTT.

On this clonotype itself: The junction shows a germline mismatch at one end, possibly a read error. The gene calls are TRBV29-1 and TRBJ2-3; TRBD1 or TRBD2 may be the D gene (5 bases each). CDR1 is SQVTM, CDR2 ANQGSEA, per germline. The CDR3 runs to 14 residues. CDR3 region: CSVDGTNFTDTLYF. The CDR3 nucleotides read TGCAGCGTTGATGGGACGAATTTCACAGATACGCTGTATTTT.

V usage is TRBV4-2 and J usage is TRBJ1-2; a possible D gene is TRBD1 (5 bases). The CDR3 covers 16 residues. Germline CDR1 LGHNA, CDR2 YNFKEQ. V was clipped by 7 bases and J by 6 bases, with 24 bases between them. The CDR3 sequence is CASNPKGEGVMDGYTF. The DNA for the CDR3 is TGTGCCAGCAACCCTAAAGGGGAGGGTGTTATGGATGGCTACACCTTC.

The chain has TRBV4-1 and TRBJ2-3; D gene uncertain. The germline V gene encodes CDR1 MGHRA and CDR2 YSYEKL. Between the trimmed V and J ends, which lost 8 bases and 3 bases, there was a span of 15 bases. This CDR3 has 14 amino acids. The CDR3 nucleotides read TGCGCCAGCGGCTTCGGGCCAAGTACAGATACGCAGTATTTT. Its translation: CASGFGPSTDTQYF.

This clonotype came up many times. The rearrangement joins TRBV28 to TRBJ2-3, with D unclear. The ends were cut back, 6 bases at V and 6 bases at J, with 7 bases in the middle. This CDR3 is built from 11 residues. CDR1 is MDHEN, CDR2 SYDVKM, per germline. The CDR3 nucleotides read TGTGCCAGCAGACAAGTGGATACGCAGTATTTT. Protein product: CASRQVDTQYF.